These 10 T cell receptor beta chains share one sample of origin, sequenced in a study of blood T cell repertoires in COVID-19. Sequenced by immunoSEQ multiplex PCR; TCRdb stores in-frame clones only, minus some. The table records around 68,000 clones, roughly 84% of them present only once. Sequencing used peripheral blood. The origin of the receptors is a woman aged 50 to 60 with acute or convalescent COVID-19.

Turning to this clone: One end of the junction fails to match germline, which may point to a read error. V usage is TRBV6-5 and J usage is TRBJ2-7; perhaps TRBD2 as D (5 bases). CDR3 length equals 15 residues. Germline CDR1 and CDR2: MNHEY and SVGAGI. CDR3 amino acids: CACSPTWKRAYEQYF. For the CDR3, the DNA is TGTGCCTGCAGCCCGACATGGAAGAGGGCCTACGAGCAGTACTTC.

V is TRBV5-1 and J is TRBJ2-7, with unresolved D. The V end was cut by 3 bases, the J end by 2 bases, with 6 bases between. CDR3 length: 12 amino acids. Looked up from germline, CDR1 is SGHRS and CDR2 is YFSETQ. The CDR3 loop is CASSSGTYEQYF. CDR3 bases: TGCGCCAGCAGCTCAGGAACCTACGAGCAGTACTTC.

The rearrangement joins TRBV18 to TRBJ2-2, with 8 bases lining up with TRBD2. CDR3 length: 16 amino acids. CDR1 KGHSH and CDR2 LQKENI come from the germline V gene. The V and J ends lost 5 bases and 3 bases, in that order; junction bases with no gene match: 8. The CDR3 nucleotides read TGTGCCAGCTCAGACGGGAGGGCCGCGGACACCGGGGAGCTGTTTTTT. Translated, it gives CASSDGRAADTGELFF.

The chain has TRBV7-9 and TRBJ1-3, with no clear D. Trimming took 5 bases from V and 0 from J, leaving 14 bases between them. This CDR3 comprises 16 residues. Germline V CDR1 and CDR2: SEHNR, FQNEAQ (reference sequence). CDR3 protein: CASSVDLTSSGNTIYF. In DNA form, the CDR3 reads TGTGCCAGCAGCGTAGACCTAACTAGCTCTGGAAACACCATATATTTT.

This chain connects TRBV19 to TRBJ2-7; 9 bases agree with TRBD1. The CDR3 runs to 14 residues. The ends lost 5 bases at V and 4 bases at J; junction bases unmatched: 6. Germline V CDR1 and CDR2: LNHDA, SQIVND (reference sequence). The CDR3 nucleotides are TGTGCCAGTAGTTATCTCGGACAGGGGTACGAGCAGTACTTC. Residues: CASSYLGQGYEQYF.

This rearrangement joins TRBV7-9 to TRBJ1-2, with 11 bases matching TRBD1. The CDR3 length is 16 residues. Germline V gene data show CDR1 as SEHNR and CDR2 as FQNEAQ (reference sequence). Germline trimming cut 5 bases from V and 6 bases from J; bases unmatched to any gene: 11. CDR3 DNA: TGTGCCAGCAGCCCTATGGGACAGGGGGGCATTAATGGCTACACCTTC. It is translated as CASSPMGQGGINGYTF.

This chain uses TRBV9 with TRBJ2-7; 9 bases are a match to TRBD1. J lost 5 bases, V lost 3 bases, and 15 bases had no gene match. CDR3 length: 17 amino acids. Germline CDR1 is SGDLS and CDR2 is YYNGEE. As DNA, the CDR3 is TGTGCCAGCAGCGGAAGCGTCCAGGACAGGGGATGGGACGAGCAGTACTTC. It yields the protein CASSGSVQDRGWDEQYF.

The chain links TRBV6-6 to TRBJ2-7; perhaps TRBD1 as D (6 bases). Between the trimmed V and J ends, which lost 2 bases and 0 bases, there was a span of 11 bases. The CDR3 consists of 15 residues. Germline CDR1 MNHNY, CDR2 SVGAGI (reference sequence). The CDR3 loop is CASSYSQGRSYEQYF. In DNA form, the CDR3 reads TGTGCCAGCAGTTACAGCCAGGGGCGCTCCTACGAGCAGTACTTC.

The chain has TRBV6-1 and TRBJ1-2; no definite D call. Trimming shortened V by 2 bases and J by 8 bases, and 12 bases separated the two germline ends. The germline V gene encodes CDR1 MNHNS and CDR2 SASEGT. The CDR3 has 13 amino acids. The chain's CDR3 is CASSENIGRGYTF. In nucleotides, the CDR3 is TGTGCCAGCAGTGAAAATATAGGGAGGGGCTACACCTTC.

This clone was seen only a few times. The chain combines TRBV6-2 or TRBV6-3 with TRBJ2-1; perhaps TRBD2 as D (6 bases). With 2 bases removed from V and 3 bases from J, the gap between germline ends came to 8 bases. CDR1 MNHEY and CDR2 SVGEGT come from the germline V gene. This CDR3 contains 14 residues. The CDR3 here is CASSYAGLYNEQFF. In DNA form, the CDR3 reads TGTGCCAGCAGTTACGCGGGACTCTACAATGAGCAGTTCTTC.